These T cell receptor beta chains were read from a single sample in a study of blood T cells in healthy people across ages. Via MiXCR, TCRdb re-called the 5' RACE reads, giving one row per CDR3 protein. The top ten hold roughly 31% of the sample, which has about 680,000 distinct CDR3 sequences, around 49% seen once. The sequenced sample was blood. These receptor sequences come from an older woman in good health. CDR3s include the opening cysteine and the closing phenylalanine or tryptophan. The order of the fields is V gene, CDR3 protein.

V: TRBV4-3
CDR3: CASSQSPSFATQYF

V: TRBV20-1
CDR3: CRPLPDRFADYGYTF

V: TRBV3-1
CDR3: CASSQDLAGTQYF

V: TRBV7-2
CDR3: CASSLEAEKPQHF

V: TRBV2
CDR3: CASSGAGILRETQYF

V: TRBV28
CDR3: CASSLILAAGTYNEQFF

V: TRBV7-9
CDR3: CASTDWGPSGGYTF

V: TRBV10-3
CDR3: CAISGQGAYEQYF

V: TRBV12-3/TRBV12-4
CDR3: CASSLNERPNYGYTF

V: TRBV10-3
CDR3: CAISEDYCADTQYF

V: TRBV10-3
CDR3: CAISEWSREDTEAFF

V: TRBV4-3
CDR3: CASSQDQYADTQYF

V: TRBV7-2
CDR3: CASSLVGQNNSPLHF

V: TRBV20-1
CDR3: CSAREGAGKTQYF

V: TRBV25-1
CDR3: CASSEDGGGIWNEQYF

V: TRBV27
CDR3: CASSFRGQGAGELFF

V: TRBV5-1
CDR3: CASSRTGTGETQYF

V: TRBV18
CDR3: CASSPQSGNEQFF

V: TRBV30
CDR3: CAWSLGLAGSQETQYF

V: TRBV7-2
CDR3: CASSFPGRPPTYNEQFF

V: TRBV10-3
CDR3: CAVGVGIQETQYF

V: TRBV20-1
CDR3: CSARDRTSGTDTQYF

V: TRBV20-1
CDR3: CSAPFRGGEQFF

V: TRBV20-1
CDR3: CSAPGTSGSVEQFF

V: TRBV12-3/TRBV12-4
CDR3: CATKGLGTDYEQYF

V: TRBV5-6
CDR3: CASSLEGMSPLHF

V: TRBV4-1
CDR3: CASSQRTSGILKPSYNEQFF

V: TRBV5-1
CDR3: CASSWLAGAYNEQFF

V: TRBV6-2/TRBV6-3
CDR3: CASSSRGKEQYF

V: TRBV7-9
CDR3: CAQRGSGTDTQYF

V: TRBV7-2
CDR3: CASSLRAGARLNEQFF

V: TRBV10-3
CDR3: CAISWGEAQYF

V: TRBV10-3
CDR3: CAISDVTGGYEQYF

V: TRBV9
CDR3: CASSVRGTSYEQYF

V: TRBV20-1
CDR3: CSATMEARTEAFF

V: TRBV4-1
CDR3: CASSQGGTSGGPGSYNEQFF

V: TRBV28
CDR3: CASSSYAWKNPYEQYF

V: TRBV29-1
CDR3: CSAAMGQEVYEQYF

V: TRBV7-2
CDR3: CASSLNRGGTQYF

V: TRBV27
CDR3: CASSQTGGGQPQHF

V: TRBV7-3
CDR3: CASSMGLSYNEQFF

V: TRBV6-6
CDR3: CASSYSLGAKTQYF

V: TRBV28
CDR3: CSSSRGGLGNIQYF

V: TRBV7-9
CDR3: CASSASGLGYTF

V: TRBV6-1
CDR3: CASTGGPLNYGYTF

V: TRBV29-1
CDR3: CSVEVERGGVDGYTF

V: TRBV6-6
CDR3: CASSLSLEARGSEQYF

V: TRBV7-9
CDR3: CASSFELTEQFF

V: TRBV27
CDR3: CVSRSGGLNTGELFF

V: TRBV19
CDR3: CASSNVGGSMPAFF